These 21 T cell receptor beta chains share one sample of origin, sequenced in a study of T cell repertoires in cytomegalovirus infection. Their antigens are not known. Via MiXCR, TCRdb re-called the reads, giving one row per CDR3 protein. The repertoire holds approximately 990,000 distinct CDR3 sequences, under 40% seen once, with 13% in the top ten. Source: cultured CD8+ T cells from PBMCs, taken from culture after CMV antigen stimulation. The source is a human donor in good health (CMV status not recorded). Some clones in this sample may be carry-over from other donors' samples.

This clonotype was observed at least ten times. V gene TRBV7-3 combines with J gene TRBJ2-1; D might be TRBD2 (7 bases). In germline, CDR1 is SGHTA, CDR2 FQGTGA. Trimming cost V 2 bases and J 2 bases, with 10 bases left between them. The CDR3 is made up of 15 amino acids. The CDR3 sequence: CASSLEGGAYNEQFF. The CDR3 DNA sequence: TGTGCCAGCAGCTTAGAGGGGGGGGCCTACAATGAGCAGTTCTTC.

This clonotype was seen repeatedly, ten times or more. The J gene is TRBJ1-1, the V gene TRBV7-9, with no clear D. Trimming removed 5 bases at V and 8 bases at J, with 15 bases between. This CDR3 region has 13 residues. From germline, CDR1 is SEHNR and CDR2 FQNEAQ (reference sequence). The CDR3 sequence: CASSPPGVSEAFF. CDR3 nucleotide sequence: TGTGCCAGCAGCCCCCCCGGGGTTTCGGAAGCTTTCTTT.

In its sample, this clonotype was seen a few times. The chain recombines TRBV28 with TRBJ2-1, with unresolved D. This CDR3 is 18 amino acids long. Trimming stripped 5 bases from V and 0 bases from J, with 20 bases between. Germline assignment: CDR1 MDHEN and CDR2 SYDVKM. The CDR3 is CASSLGTRTESSYNEQFF. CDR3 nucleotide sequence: TGTGCCAGCAGTCTGGGAACCCGGACGGAAAGCTCCTACAATGAGCAGTTCTTC.

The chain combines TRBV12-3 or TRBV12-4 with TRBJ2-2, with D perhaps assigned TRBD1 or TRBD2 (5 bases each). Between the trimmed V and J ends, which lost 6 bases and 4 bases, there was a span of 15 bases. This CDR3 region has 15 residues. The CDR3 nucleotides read TGTGCCAGCAGAACCGGGACGGCGCGCACCGGGGAGCTGTTTTTT. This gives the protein CASRTGTARTGELFF.

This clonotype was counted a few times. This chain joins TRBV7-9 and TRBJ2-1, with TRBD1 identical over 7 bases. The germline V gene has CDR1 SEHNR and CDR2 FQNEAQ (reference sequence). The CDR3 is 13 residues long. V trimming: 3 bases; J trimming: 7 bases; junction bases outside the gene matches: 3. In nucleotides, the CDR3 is TGTGCCAGCAGCTTTAAGGGGGCGAATGAGCAGTTCTTC. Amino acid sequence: CASSFKGANEQFF.

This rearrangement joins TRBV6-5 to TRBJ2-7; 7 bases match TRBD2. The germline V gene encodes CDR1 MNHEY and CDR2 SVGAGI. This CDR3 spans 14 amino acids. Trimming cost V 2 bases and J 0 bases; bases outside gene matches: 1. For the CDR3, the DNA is TGTGCCAGCAGTTACGGGACTAACTCCTACGAGCAGTACTTC. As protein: CASSYGTNSYEQYF.

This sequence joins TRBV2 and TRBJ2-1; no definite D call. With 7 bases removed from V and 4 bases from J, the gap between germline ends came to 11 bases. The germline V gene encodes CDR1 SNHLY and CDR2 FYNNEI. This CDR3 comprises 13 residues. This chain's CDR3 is CASTWIHYNEQFF. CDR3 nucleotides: TGTGCCAGCACTTGGATCCATTACAATGAGCAGTTCTTC. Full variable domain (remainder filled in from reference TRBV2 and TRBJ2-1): EPEVTQTPSHQVTQMGQEVILRCVPISNHLYFYWYRQILGQKVEFLVSFYNNEISEKSEIFDDQFSVERPDGSNFTLKIRSTKLEDSAMYFCASTWIHYNEQFFGPGTRLTVL.

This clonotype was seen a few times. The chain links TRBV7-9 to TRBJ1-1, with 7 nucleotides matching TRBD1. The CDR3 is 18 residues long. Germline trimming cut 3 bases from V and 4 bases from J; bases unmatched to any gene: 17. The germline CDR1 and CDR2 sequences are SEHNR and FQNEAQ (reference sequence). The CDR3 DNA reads TGTGCCAGCAGCTTTGGCCCCACTGGTAAATCAGGGGGCACTGAAGCTTTCTTT. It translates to CASSFGPTGKSGGTEAFF. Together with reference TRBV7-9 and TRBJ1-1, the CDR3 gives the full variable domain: DTGVSQNPRHKITKRGQNVTFRCDPISEHNRLYWYRQTLGQGPEFLTYFQNEAQLEKSRLLSDRFSAERPKGSFSTLEIQRTEQGDSAMYLCASSFGPTGKSGGTEAFFGQGTRLTVV.

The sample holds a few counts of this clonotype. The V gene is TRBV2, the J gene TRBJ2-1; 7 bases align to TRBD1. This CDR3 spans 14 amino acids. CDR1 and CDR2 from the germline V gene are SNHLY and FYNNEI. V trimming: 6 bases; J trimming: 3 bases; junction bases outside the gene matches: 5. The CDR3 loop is CASRTGTDYNEQFF. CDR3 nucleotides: TGTGCCAGCAGGACAGGGACAGACTACAATGAGCAGTTCTTC. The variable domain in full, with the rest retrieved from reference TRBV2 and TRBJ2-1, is EPEVTQTPSHQVTQMGQEVILRCVPISNHLYFYWYRQILGQKVEFLVSFYNNEISEKSEIFDDQFSVERPDGSNFTLKIRSTKLEDSAMYFCASRTGTDYNEQFFGPGTRLTVL.

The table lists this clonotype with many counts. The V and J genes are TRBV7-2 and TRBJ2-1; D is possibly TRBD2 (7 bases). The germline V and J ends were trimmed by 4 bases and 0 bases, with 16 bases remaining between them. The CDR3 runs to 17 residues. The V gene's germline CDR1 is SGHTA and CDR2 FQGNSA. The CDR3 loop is CASSSGGPPSSYNEQFF. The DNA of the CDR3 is TGTGCCAGCAGCTCCGGGGGGCCCCCGAGCTCCTACAATGAGCAGTTCTTC.

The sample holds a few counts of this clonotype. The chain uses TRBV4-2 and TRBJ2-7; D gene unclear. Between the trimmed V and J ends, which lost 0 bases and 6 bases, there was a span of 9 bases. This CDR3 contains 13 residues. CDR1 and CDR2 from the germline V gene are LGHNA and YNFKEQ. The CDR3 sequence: CASSQDWGTEQYV. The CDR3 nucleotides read TGTGCCAGCAGCCAAGATTGGGGTACCGAGCAGTACGTC.

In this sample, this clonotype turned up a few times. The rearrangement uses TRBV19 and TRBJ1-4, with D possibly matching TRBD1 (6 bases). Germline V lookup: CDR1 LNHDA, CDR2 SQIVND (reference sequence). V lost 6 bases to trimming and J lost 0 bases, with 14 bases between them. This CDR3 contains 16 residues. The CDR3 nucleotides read TGTGCCAGTAGCCGGGACACTACCGCAACTAATGAAAAACTGTTTTTT. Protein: CASSRDTTATNEKLFF.

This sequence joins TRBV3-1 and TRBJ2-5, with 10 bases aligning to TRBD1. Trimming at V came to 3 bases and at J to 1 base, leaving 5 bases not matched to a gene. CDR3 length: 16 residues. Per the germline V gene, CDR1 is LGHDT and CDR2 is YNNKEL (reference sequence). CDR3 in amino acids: CASSHRDRGFQETQYF. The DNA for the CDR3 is TGTGCCAGCAGCCACCGGGACAGGGGCTTCCAAGAGACCCAGTACTTC.

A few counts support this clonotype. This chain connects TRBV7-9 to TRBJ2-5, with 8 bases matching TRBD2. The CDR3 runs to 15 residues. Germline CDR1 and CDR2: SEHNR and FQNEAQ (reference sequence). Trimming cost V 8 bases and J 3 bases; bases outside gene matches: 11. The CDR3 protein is CASDLGGGFKETQYF. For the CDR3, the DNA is TGTGCCAGCGACCTTGGCGGGGGGTTTAAAGAGACCCAGTACTTC.

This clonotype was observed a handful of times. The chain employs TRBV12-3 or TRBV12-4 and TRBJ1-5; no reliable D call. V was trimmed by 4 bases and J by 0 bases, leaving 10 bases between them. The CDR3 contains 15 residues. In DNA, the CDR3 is TGTGCCAGCAGTTGGACCCCATCTAGCAATCAGCCCCAGCATTTT. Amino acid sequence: CASSWTPSSNQPQHF.

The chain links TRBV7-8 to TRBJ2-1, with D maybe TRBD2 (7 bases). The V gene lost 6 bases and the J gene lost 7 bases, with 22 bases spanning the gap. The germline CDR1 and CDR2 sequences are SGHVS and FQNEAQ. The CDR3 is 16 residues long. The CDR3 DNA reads TGTGCCAGCAGTCAGGGGCCCCGCGGGGGTCGGAATGAGCAGTTCTTC. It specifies CASSQGPRGGRNEQFF.

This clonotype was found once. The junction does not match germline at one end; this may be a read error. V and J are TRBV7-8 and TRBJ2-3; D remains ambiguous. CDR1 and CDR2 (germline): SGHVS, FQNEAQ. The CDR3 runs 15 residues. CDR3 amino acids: CASSLRAFSTHTQYF. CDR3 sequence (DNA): TGTGCCAGCAGCTTACGGGCTTTTAGCACACATACGCAGTATTTT. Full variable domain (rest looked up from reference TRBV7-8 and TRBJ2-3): GAGVSQSPRYKVAKRGQDVALRCDPISGHVSLFWYQQALGQGPEFLTYFQNEAQLDKSGLPSDRFFAERPEGSVSTLKIQRTQQEDSAVYLCASSLRAFSTHTQYFGPGTRLTVL.

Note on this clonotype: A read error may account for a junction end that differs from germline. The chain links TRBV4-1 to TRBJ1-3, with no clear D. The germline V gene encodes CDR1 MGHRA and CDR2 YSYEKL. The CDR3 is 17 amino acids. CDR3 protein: CASSQDLIHLTGNTIYF. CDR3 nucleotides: TGTGCCAGCAGCCAAGACCTTATACATCTCACTGGAAACACCATATATTTT.

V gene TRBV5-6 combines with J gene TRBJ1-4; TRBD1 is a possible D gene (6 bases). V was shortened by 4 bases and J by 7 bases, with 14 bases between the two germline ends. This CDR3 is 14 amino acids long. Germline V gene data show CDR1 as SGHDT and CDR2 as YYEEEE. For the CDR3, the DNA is TGTGCCAGCAGCCCCCACAGGGCCCTTGAAAAACTGTTTTTT. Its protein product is CASSPHRALEKLFF.

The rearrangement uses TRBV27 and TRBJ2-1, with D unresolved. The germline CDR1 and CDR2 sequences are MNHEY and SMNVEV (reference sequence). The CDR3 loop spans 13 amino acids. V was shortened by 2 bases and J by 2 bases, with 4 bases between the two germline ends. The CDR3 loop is CASSLIPYNEQFF. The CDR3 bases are TGTGCCAGCAGTTTAATTCCCTACAATGAGCAGTTCTTC.

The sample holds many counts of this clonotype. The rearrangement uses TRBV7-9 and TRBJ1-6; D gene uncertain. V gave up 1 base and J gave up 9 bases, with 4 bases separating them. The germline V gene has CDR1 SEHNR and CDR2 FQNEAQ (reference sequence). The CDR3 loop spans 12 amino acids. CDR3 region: CASSLDSSPLHF. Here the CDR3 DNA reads TGTGCCAGCAGCTTAGACAGTTCACCCCTCCACTTT.